These 5 T cell receptor beta chains came from one sample sequenced in a study of T-cell reconstitution after alpha-beta-depleted transplantation in children. Unique molecular identifiers were incorporated into the prepared TCRbeta library. TCRdb independently ran MiXCR on the PCR reads; one entry per CDR3 protein. In the table there are some 530,000 distinct CDR3 sequences, around 13% of which are singletons. Specimen: PBMCs from the stem cell graft donor, collected from the stem cell graft. These TCRs come from a human donor who donated a stem cell graft to a child with combined immunodeficiency.

There are many counts of this clonotype. V usage is TRBV29-1 and J usage is TRBJ2-1, with TRBD1 identical over 11 bases. The CDR3 extends over 13 amino acids. Germline V gene data show CDR1 as SQVTM and CDR2 as ANQGSEA. V trimming: 4 bases; J trimming: 9 bases; junction bases outside the gene matches: 5. The CDR3 here is CSVVRTGGSEQFF. For the CDR3, the DNA is TGCAGCGTTGTAAGGACAGGGGGCTCTGAGCAGTTCTTC.

Only a few counts were recorded for this clonotype. The chain combines TRBV29-1 with TRBJ2-3; 8 bases line up with TRBD2. J lost 0 bases, V lost 6 bases, and 8 bases had no gene match. Germline V lookup: CDR1 SQVTM, CDR2 ANQGSEA. This CDR3 is built from 15 residues. The chain's CDR3 is CSVRIAGYSTDTQYF. For the CDR3, the DNA is TGCAGCGTCCGAATAGCGGGGTATAGCACAGATACGCAGTATTTT.

The sample holds many counts of this clonotype. This chain uses TRBV12-3 or TRBV12-4 with TRBJ2-1, with a weak D call TRBD2 (7 bases). The V gene lost 7 bases and the J gene lost 8 bases, with 15 bases spanning the gap. The CDR3 contains 13 residues. CDR3 DNA sequence: TGTGCCAGCACCCGGGGGGCCTCCGATGAGCAGTTCTTC. Protein: CASTRGASDEQFF.

This clonotype has just a few counts. This chain connects TRBV24-1 to TRBJ1-2; 11 bases line up with TRBD1. The junction had 9 bases not matched to a gene; V was cut back by 4 bases and J by 3 bases. CDR1 is KGHDR, CDR2 SFDVKD, per germline. The CDR3 is 17 amino acids. The CDR3 region is CATSDPGQGAKDYGYTF. CDR3 bases: TGTGCCACCAGTGACCCCGGACAGGGGGCGAAGGACTATGGCTACACCTTC.

In its sample, this clonotype was seen many times. V is TRBV12-3 or TRBV12-4 and J is TRBJ2-2, with no clear D. This CDR3 is 12 amino acids long. The V gene lost 5 bases and the J gene lost 5 bases, with 6 bases spanning the gap. The CDR3: CASSLPTGELFF. The CDR3 nucleotides read TGTGCCAGCAGTCTCCCGACCGGGGAGCTGTTTTTT.